This TCR beta chain was found in a study of blood T cell repertoires in COVID-19. Study information: T cells, B-cell-depleted T cells, or PBMCs provided the cDNA or gDNA that served as material.

The J segment lost 4 bases and the V segment lost 5 bases, leaving 13 bases of the junction unmatched. Germline CDR1 PRHDT, CDR2 FYEKMQ (reference sequence). This CDR3 comprises 18 residues. Profiling relied on immunoSEQ multiplex PCR, and the TCRdb table lists in-frame clones only, not all of them. This sample has 20,000 to 25,000 clones, with roughly 83% found just once. The sequenced material came from peripheral blood. The chain uses TRBV13 and TRBJ2-5; 13 positions agree with TRBD2. The clonotype comes from a man between 35 and 55 years old with acute or convalescent COVID-19. CDR3 in DNA: TGTGCCAGCAGCCTATTTCCGGAGACTAGCGGGGGGCGAGAGACCCAGTACTTC. This translates into CASSLFPETSGGRETQYF.